The 20 T cell receptor beta chains reported below all come from one sample, sequenced in a study of T cell changes during pregnancy in multiple sclerosis. Profiled with immunoSEQ multiplex PCR; TCRdb holds only in-frame clones, not every one. This sample carries some 19,000 clones, around 90% of them seen once, and the ten largest clones take about 5%. The sample consisted of CD8+ T cells from peripheral blood mononuclear cells, taken after pregnancy. The source is a female donor in good health, enrolled as a control in a pregnancy study.

The J gene is TRBJ2-7, the V gene TRBV29-1; no reliable D call. V dropped 7 bases and J dropped 1 base, with 11 bases sitting between them. The CDR3 contains 12 residues. CDR1 is SQVTM, CDR2 ANQGSEA, per germline. CDR3 DNA sequence: TGCAGCGCCAAATCAACATCCTACGAGCAGTACTTC. Residues: CSAKSTSYEQYF.

This clone appeared a single time. Since no conserved phenylalanine or tryptophan closes the CDR3, a read error is the likely cause. V gene TRBV19 combines with J gene TRBJ1-2; tentatively, D is TRBD1 (6 bases). V was cut by 4 bases and J by 3 bases, with 12 bases left in between. This CDR3 comprises 14 residues. CDR1 LNHDA and CDR2 SQIVND come from the germline V gene (reference sequence). The CDR3 DNA reads TGTGCCAGTAGTACCAACAGGGACGACTATGGCTACACCATC. Its translation is CASSTNRDDYGYTI.

This clone was recorded once. The chain is built from TRBV2 and TRBJ2-3; 12 bases are a match to TRBD2. Germline V CDR1 and CDR2: SNHLY, FYNNEI. The V segment lost 9 bases and the J segment 6 bases; nucleotides outside the gene matches: 7. The CDR3 sequence is 14 residues long. In nucleotides, the CDR3 is TGTGCCAGTCAGCTAGCGGGGGGGTGGGATACGCAGTATTTT. Its translation: CASQLAGGWDTQYF.

The rearrangement uses TRBV16 and TRBJ1-5; the D gene is possibly TRBD1 (6 bases). Germline V CDR1 and CDR2: KGHSY, FQNENV. The V end was cut by 4 bases, the J end by 0 bases, with 16 bases between. The CDR3 is made up of 17 amino acids. The DNA for the CDR3 is TGTGCCAGCAGCCTTCTACCGATGGGGGCTAGCAATCAGCCCCAGCATTTT. As protein: CASSLLPMGASNQPQHF.

The CDR3 DNA follows: TGTGCCAGCAGTGAAGTAAGGGGCACTGGGGCCAACGTCCTGACTTTC. As protein: CASSEVRGTGANVLTF. The rearrangement links TRBV2 to TRBJ2-6; perhaps TRBD1 as D (5 bases). V dropped 1 base and J dropped 2 bases, with 9 bases sitting between them. Looked up from germline, CDR1 is SNHLY and CDR2 is FYNNEI. The CDR3 extends over 16 amino acids. The full variable domain, in which reference TRBV2 and TRBJ2-6 provide the parts outside the CDR3, is EPEVTQTPSHQVTQMGQEVILRCVPISNHLYFYWYRQILGQKVEFLVSFYNNEISEKSEIFDDQFSVERPDGSNFTLKIRSTKLEDSAMYFCASSEVRGTGANVLTFGAGSRLTVL.

The chain couples TRBV19 to TRBJ2-3, with TRBD1 matching 7 bases. Germline-derived CDR1 and CDR2 are LNHDA and SQIVND (reference sequence). This CDR3 region has 15 residues. Trimming removed 1 base from V and 4 bases from J; junction bases left unmatched: 5. CDR3 residues: CASSIGQGTPDTQYF. The CDR3 DNA is TGTGCCAGTAGTATAGGACAGGGAACCCCAGATACGCAGTATTTT.

The V call is TRBV19, the J call TRBJ2-3, with 7 bases identical to TRBD1. Germline CDR1 reads LNHDA; CDR2 reads SQIVND (reference sequence). Trimming at V came to 8 bases and at J to 1 base, leaving 3 bases not matched to a gene. The CDR3 is made up of 13 amino acids. Here the CDR3 DNA reads TGTGCCAGTTGGGGACAGCGCACAGATACGCAGTATTTT. It specifies CASWGQRTDTQYF.

The V and J genes are TRBV7-6 and TRBJ1-6; D might be TRBD1 (5 bases). This CDR3 spans 14 amino acids. The germline V gene has CDR1 SGHVS and CDR2 FNYEAQ. V lost 1 base and J 9 bases, leaving 10 bases between the germline ends. CDR3 nucleotide sequence: TGTGCCAGCAGCTTAGGAGGAGGGGTTTCACCCCTCCACTTT. Its protein product is CASSLGGGVSPLHF.

The chain combines TRBV25-1 with TRBJ2-1; D uncertain. Trimming removed 3 bases from V and 4 bases from J, with 4 bases in between. Germline V gene data show CDR1 as MGHDK and CDR2 as SYGVNS. The CDR3 has 12 residues. CDR3 sequence (DNA): TGTGCCAGCAGTGACACTTACAATGAGCAGTTCTTC. It specifies CASSDTYNEQFF.

J is TRBJ2-1 and V is TRBV7-9; TRBD1 matches at 9 bases. V dropped 4 bases and J dropped 7; count of bases not matched to a gene: 8. This CDR3 spans 15 amino acids. Germline CDR1 reads SEHNR; CDR2 reads FQNEAQ (reference sequence). Written as DNA, the CDR3 is TGTGCCAGCAGCTCGAGACAGGGGGTCGGGAATGAGCAGTTCTTC. Its protein product is CASSSRQGVGNEQFF.

The rearrangement links TRBV13 to TRBJ2-1; 15 bases agree with TRBD2. The ends lost 8 bases at V and 5 bases at J; junction bases unmatched: 4. There are 15 residues in the CDR3. The germline gives CDR1 PRHDT, CDR2 FYEKMQ (reference sequence). CDR3 in amino acids: CASWTSGGADNEQFF. In nucleotides, the CDR3 is TGTGCCAGCTGGACTAGCGGGGGGGCGGACAATGAGCAGTTCTTC.

The J gene is TRBJ1-1, the V gene TRBV10-3; 9 bases match TRBD1. Germline CDR1 ENHRY, CDR2 SYGVKD. The CDR3 extends over 15 amino acids. The V and J ends lost 4 bases and 6 bases, in that order; junction bases with no gene match: 9. CDR3 nucleotides: TGTGCCATCAGTGGAGGGGACAGGGAACGAGCTGAAGCTTTCTTT. It is translated as CAISGGDRERAEAFF.

V and J are TRBV19 and TRBJ1-1, with a possible D match to TRBD1 (5 bases). Trimming cost V 3 bases and J 4 bases, with 12 bases left between them. Germline CDR1 LNHDA, CDR2 SQIVND (reference sequence). The CDR3 contains 14 residues. The CDR3 DNA reads as TGTGCCAGTAGTATGGACCAGGGTGGCACTGAAGCTTTCTTT. This gives the protein CASSMDQGGTEAFF.

The CDR3: CASSPILAGDRGELFF. The CDR3 bases are TGTGCCAGCAGCCCTATCCTAGCGGGGGACAGGGGGGAGCTGTTTTTT. The chain joins TRBV7-6 to TRBJ2-2, with TRBD2 matching over 10 bases. CDR1 SGHVS and CDR2 FNYEAQ come from the germline V gene. The length of the CDR3 is 16 residues. The trim removed 5 bases at V and 8 bases at J, leaving 11 bases unmatched.

This clone was seen a few times. This chain connects TRBV27 to TRBJ1-1; no reliable D call. The ends were cut back, 7 bases at V and 6 bases at J, with 9 bases in the middle. CDR1 and CDR2 from the germline V gene are MNHEY and SMNVEV (reference sequence). The CDR3 is 11 residues long. CDR3 bases: TGTGCCAGCACAGAGGGAGCTGAAGCTTTCTTT. Amino acids: CASTEGAEAFF.

The chain recombines TRBV11-3 with TRBJ1-5; D remains unclear. The germline V gene encodes CDR1 SGHNT and CDR2 YENEEA. The germline V and J ends were trimmed by 0 bases and 0 bases, with 6 bases remaining between them. This CDR3 contains 15 residues. The CDR3 here is CASSLERGSNQPQHF. The CDR3 nucleotides read TGTGCCAGCAGCTTAGAAAGAGGTAGCAATCAGCCCCAGCATTTT.

The chain recombines TRBV19 with TRBJ1-3; 9 bases agree with TRBD1. Looked up from germline, CDR1 is LNHDA and CDR2 is SQIVND (reference sequence). V dropped 5 bases and J dropped 5; count of bases not matched to a gene: 7. There are 15 residues in the CDR3. CDR3 region: CASSPRTGVRNTIYF. In nucleotides, the CDR3 is TGTGCCAGTAGTCCCCGGACAGGGGTTCGAAACACCATATATTTT.

The J gene is TRBJ2-3, the V gene TRBV4-3; TRBD2 matches 7 bases. From germline, CDR1 is LGHNA and CDR2 YSLEER. The CDR3 sequence is 16 residues long. V was pared by 4 bases and J by 0 bases, with 7 bases of the junction left unmatched. CDR3 amino acids: CASSPTSRSSTDTQYF. CDR3 sequence (DNA): TGCGCCAGCAGCCCGACTAGCCGGAGTAGCACAGATACGCAGTATTTT.

The chain employs TRBV4-3 and TRBJ2-7; a weak D match, TRBD1 (6 bases). The V and J ends lost 1 base and 2 bases respectively, with 18 bases between them. The germline CDR1 and CDR2 sequences are LGHNA and YSLEER. The CDR3 has 17 residues. CDR3 in amino acids: CASSQAPSQGSPYEQYF. The CDR3 bases are TGCGCCAGCAGCCAAGCCCCCTCACAGGGATCGCCCTACGAGCAGTACTTC.

The genes are TRBV29-1 and TRBJ2-2; 7 bases are a match to TRBD2. The CDR3 runs 14 residues. Trimming removed 0 bases from V and 5 bases from J; junction bases left unmatched: 3. From germline, CDR1 is SQVTM and CDR2 ANQGSEA. The CDR3 coding sequence is TGCAGCGTTGAAGATGGGGGGGTAACCGGGGAGCTGTTTTTT. It yields the protein CSVEDGGVTGELFF.